This passage covers 24 T cell receptor beta chains from one sample sequenced in a study of blood T cell repertoires in COVID-19. TCRdb's table, derived via immunoSEQ multiplex PCR, lists solely in-frame clones and lacks some. The sample lists approximately 90,000 clones; over 60% were seen once. Sequenced input: peripheral blood. These receptors came from a human donor in a cohort sampled during active COVID-19.

The chain links TRBV6-5 to TRBJ1-5; 8 bases line up with TRBD1. Germline assignment: CDR1 MNHEY and CDR2 SVGAGI. The CDR3 sequence is 15 residues long. V was clipped by 0 bases and J by 6 bases; unmatched bases: 4. CDR3 in amino acids: CASSYSNTGGQPQHF. CDR3 bases: TGTGCCAGCAGTTACTCGAATACAGGGGGTCAGCCCCAGCATTTT.

The chain links TRBV2 to TRBJ2-1; a weak D match, TRBD1 (5 bases). The V gene's germline CDR1 is SNHLY and CDR2 FYNNEI. Trimming removed 7 bases from V and 1 base from J, with 8 bases in between. The CDR3 has 13 amino acids. CDR3 sequence: CASTAGSYNEQFF. CDR3 in DNA: TGTGCCAGCACGGCAGGGTCCTACAATGAGCAGTTCTTC.

CDR3 sequence: CASSLDYEETQYF. The CDR3 DNA reads as TGCGCCAGCAGTCTTGACTACGAAGAGACCCAGTACTTC. This rearrangement joins TRBV4-1 to TRBJ2-5, with a tentative D call TRBD2 (5 bases). V shed 6 bases and J shed 3 bases, with 11 bases lying between them. The CDR3 has 13 amino acids. Germline V gives CDR1 MGHRA, CDR2 YSYEKL.

This chain links TRBV10-3 with TRBJ2-7; no definite D call. V was clipped by 4 bases and J by 8 bases, with 15 bases between them. CDR1 and CDR2 (germline): ENHRY, SYGVKD. This CDR3 spans 13 amino acids. The CDR3: CAISAPGVLKQYF. CDR3 in DNA: TGTGCCATCAGTGCCCCCGGAGTTTTGAAGCAGTACTTC.

This sequence joins TRBV7-2 and TRBJ2-4; TRBD2 matches at 15 bases. Germline CDR1 is SGHTA and CDR2 is FQGNSA. V gave up 1 base and J gave up 12 bases; unmatched junction bases: 4. The CDR3 consists of 15 residues. The CDR3 coding sequence is TGTGCCAGCAGCTTAGGGGGGACTAGCGGGAGGAGTCAGTACTTC. Translation: CASSLGGTSGRSQYF.

With respect to this clone: The same CDR3 arises from other DNA sequences in this sample as well. The chain couples TRBV7-3 to TRBJ2-3, with TRBD2 identical over 11 bases. The CDR3 contains 15 residues. Germline CDR1 is SGHTA and CDR2 is FQGTGA. V shed 6 bases, J shed 0 bases, and the junction held 2 bases outside the gene matches. CDR3: CASSLAGGSTDTQYF. Written as DNA, the CDR3 is TGTGCCAGCAGTTTAGCGGGAGGGAGCACAGATACGCAGTATTTT.

The chain recombines TRBV6-5 with TRBJ2-7; D not resolved. The germline V gene has CDR1 MNHEY and CDR2 SVGAGI. The V end lost 7 bases, the J end lost 2 bases, and 18 bases lay between the germline ends. The CDR3 runs to 15 residues. CDR3 sequence reads: CASTTEVQPTYEQYF. CDR3 nucleotides: TGTGCCAGCACCACAGAAGTACAACCGACCTACGAGCAGTACTTC.

This chain joins TRBV7-2 and TRBJ2-1; weak D call: TRBD2 (6 bases). CDR3 length: 14 amino acids. Germline V gives CDR1 SGHTA, CDR2 FQGNSA. The ends were cut back, 1 base at V and 9 bases at J, with 13 bases in the middle. The CDR3 DNA is TGTGCCAGCAGCTTAGGGGCTAGCGACGGTGAGCAGTTCTTC. Translating gives CASSLGASDGEQFF. The variable domain in full, with the rest retrieved from reference TRBV7-2 and TRBJ2-1, is GAGVSQSPSNKVTEKGKDVELRCDPISGHTALYWYRQSLGQGLEFLIYFQGNSAPDKSGLPSDRFSAERTGGSVSTLTIQRTQQEDSAVYLCASSLGASDGEQFFGPGTRLTVL.

This chain links TRBV6-1 with TRBJ1-5, with 10 bases that match TRBD1. V shed 0 bases, J shed 4 bases, and the junction held 3 bases outside the gene matches. CDR1 is MNHNS, CDR2 SASEGT, per germline. The CDR3 spans 16 residues. The chain's CDR3 is CASSEADRGGNQPQHF. The CDR3 bases are TGTGCCAGCAGTGAAGCGGACAGGGGGGGGAATCAGCCCCAGCATTTT.

This clone appeared once. V and J are TRBV28 and TRBJ2-3, with D possibly matching TRBD2 (6 bases). Germline V gene lookup returns CDR1 MDHEN and CDR2 SYDVKM. The CDR3 is 16 residues long. V lost 6 bases, J lost 0 bases, and 16 bases lay in between. DNA for the CDR3: TGTGCCAGCAGGGGGTTACTAGCCTCTAGCACAGATACGCAGTATTTT. This codes for CASRGLLASSTDTQYF. The entire variable domain, with the rest obtained from reference TRBV28 and TRBJ2-3, is as follows: DVKVTQSSRYLVKRTGEKVFLECVQDMDHENMFWYRQDPGLGLRLIYFSYDVKMKEKGDIPEGYSVSREKKERFSLILESASTNQTSMYLCASRGLLASSTDTQYFGPGTRLTVL.

This chain joins TRBV24-1 and TRBJ2-3, with 10 bases matching TRBD2. CDR1 and CDR2 (germline): KGHDR, SFDVKD. Trimming at V came to 4 bases and at J to 2 bases, leaving 8 bases not matched to a gene. CDR3 length: 17 amino acids. For the CDR3, the DNA is TGTGCCACCAGTGACGATAGCGGGAGGTCTCCCACAGATACGCAGTATTTT. Translating it yields CATSDDSGRSPTDTQYF.

This clone was counted between two and nine times. This chain links TRBV2 with TRBJ2-7, with 14 bases fitting TRBD2. From germline, CDR1 is SNHLY and CDR2 FYNNEI. This CDR3 has 15 residues. The trim removed 6 bases at V and 6 bases at J, leaving 7 bases unmatched. The CDR3 DNA reads as TGTGCCAGCAGCGTCCCGGGACTAGCGGGAGTCGAGCAGTACTTC. Translation gives CASSVPGLAGVEQYF.

The table lists this clone with a few counts. The rearrangement joins TRBV28 to TRBJ2-2; 15 nucleotides match TRBD2. Germline V gives CDR1 MDHEN, CDR2 SYDVKM. This CDR3 has 16 residues. Losses at the gene ends were 6 bases for V and 12 bases for J; bases not matched to a gene: 11. The CDR3 region has the DNA TGTGCCAGCAGCCCCGGACTAGCGGGAGGGACAAGGAAGCTGTTTTTT. Protein sequence: CASSPGLAGGTRKLFF.

This sequence joins TRBV3-1 (or the pseudogene TRBV3-2) and TRBJ2-4; 10 bases map to TRBD1. Germline CDR1 reads LGHDT; CDR2 reads YNNKEL (reference sequence). This CDR3 spans 17 amino acids. Trimming removed 5 bases from V and 1 base from J; junction bases left unmatched: 8. The CDR3 sequence: CASSSGTGELAKNIQYF. CDR3 in DNA: TGTGCCAGCAGCTCCGGGACAGGGGAGTTGGCCAAAAACATTCAGTACTTC.

The V call is TRBV28, the J call TRBJ1-2; 10 bases line up with TRBD1. The CDR3 is made up of 17 amino acids. CDR1 and CDR2 (germline): MDHEN, SYDVKM. V lost 4 bases and J lost 4; bases outside the gene matches: 12. CDR3 residues: CASSSLSSGQGRYGYTF. Here the CDR3 DNA reads TGTGCCAGCAGTTCCCTTTCCTCGGGACAGGGGCGCTATGGCTACACCTTC.

V is TRBV5-1 and J is TRBJ2-1; tentatively, D is TRBD2 (6 bases). The CDR3 runs 15 residues. Trimming removed 0 bases from V and 10 bases from J, with 17 bases in between. Germline values: CDR1 SGHRS, CDR2 YFSETQ. In DNA form, the CDR3 reads TGCGCCAGCAGCTTGGATTTAGACGTTGGGGGGGAGCAGTTCTTC. It is translated as CASSLDLDVGGEQFF.

V is TRBV11-1 and J is TRBJ2-7; 7 positions match TRBD2. This CDR3 is built from 13 residues. CDR1 and CDR2 (germline): SGHAT, FQDESV (reference sequence). The V gene end was trimmed by 8 bases and the J gene end by 5 bases; junction bases not matched to a gene: 9. CDR3 residues: CASRGGGRHEQYF. CDR3 bases: TGTGCCAGCCGCGGGGGTGGGAGACACGAGCAGTACTTC.

This clone was recorded only once. The gene calls are TRBV6-2 or TRBV6-3 and TRBJ1-5, with 7 bases aligning to TRBD1. The CDR3 is 15 residues long. Looked up from germline, CDR1 is MNHEY and CDR2 is SVGEGT. V lost 5 bases, J lost 0 bases, and 4 bases stayed unmatched. CDR3 coding DNA: TGTGCCAGCAGTACGGGACAGATTAGCAATCAGCCCCAGCATTTT. Its protein is CASSTGQISNQPQHF.

The rearrangement links TRBV2 to TRBJ2-5; D unclear. CDR1 and CDR2 (germline): SNHLY, FYNNEI. The CDR3 totals 10 residues. Trimming removed 5 bases from V and 5 bases from J, with 3 bases in between. CDR3: CASSQETQYF. For the CDR3, the DNA is TGTGCCAGCAGTCAGGAGACCCAGTACTTC.

The V gene is TRBV30, the J gene TRBJ2-4; TRBD1 matches at 10 bases. CDR1 and CDR2 (germline): GTSNPN, SVGIG (reference sequence). The CDR3 runs 16 residues. V shed 0 bases, J shed 0 bases, and the junction held 2 bases outside the gene matches. This CDR3 reads CAWSVGQGIAKNIQYF. CDR3 in DNA: TGTGCCTGGAGTGTGGGACAGGGGATAGCCAAAAACATTCAGTACTTC.

The genes are TRBV18 and TRBJ2-1; the D gene is possibly TRBD1 (6 bases). V was trimmed by 2 bases and J by 3 bases, leaving 20 bases between them. From germline, CDR1 is KGHSH and CDR2 LQKENI. This CDR3 region has 18 residues. The DNA of the CDR3 is TGTGCCAGCTCACCAGTTCCCTCGTTTGGGGGCGGCTACAATGAGCAGTTCTTC. It specifies CASSPVPSFGGGYNEQFF.

This rearrangement joins TRBV9 to TRBJ2-5; the match to TRBD2 covers 14 bases. V lost 0 bases, J lost 5 bases, and 12 bases stayed unmatched. Germline V gene lookup returns CDR1 SGDLS and CDR2 YYNGEE. The CDR3 runs 19 residues. The CDR3 coding sequence is TGTGCCAGCAGCGTAGGAGGGAGCGGGACTAGCGGGAGTGAGGAGACCCAGTACTTC. It encodes CASSVGGSGTSGSEETQYF. The whole variable domain, filled in from reference TRBV9 and TRBJ2-5, reads DSGVTQTPKHLITATGQRVTLRCSPRSGDLSVYWYQQSLDQGLQFLIQYYNGEERAKGNILERFSAQQFPDLHSELNLSSLELGDSALYFCASSVGGSGTSGSEETQYFGPGTRLLVL.

This clone was seen only a few times. The J gene is TRBJ2-2, the V gene TRBV7-3, with a tentative D call TRBD2 (6 bases). This CDR3 comprises 15 residues. Germline values: CDR1 SGHTA, CDR2 FQGTGA. The ends were cut back, 5 bases at V and 4 bases at J, with 14 bases in the middle. CDR3 residues: CASSPRVSGTGELFF. As DNA, the CDR3 is TGTGCCAGCAGCCCACGGGTTAGCGGCACCGGGGAGCTGTTTTTT. The variable domain in full, completed from reference TRBV7-3 and TRBJ2-2, reads GAGVSQTPSNKVTEKGKYVELRCDPISGHTALYWYRQSLGQGPEFLIYFQGTGAADDSGLPNDRFFAVRPEGSVSTLKIQRTERGDSAVYLCASSPRVSGTGELFFGEGSRLTVL.

The gene calls are TRBV18 and TRBJ2-7, with 9 bases lining up with TRBD1. Germline V gene sequence: CDR1 KGHSH, CDR2 LQKENI. V lost 0 bases, J lost 2 bases, and 5 bases stayed unmatched. The CDR3 runs to 16 residues. The CDR3 here is CASSPPRTGVTYEQYF. The DNA of the CDR3 is TGTGCCAGCTCACCACCGAGGACAGGGGTTACCTACGAGCAGTACTTC. Based on the CDR3 plus reference TRBV18 and TRBJ2-7, the full variable domain is NAGVMQNPRHLVRRRGQEARLRCSPMKGHSHVYWYRQLPEEGLKFMVYLQKENIIDESGMPKERFSAEFPKEGPSILRIQQVVRGDSAAYFCASSPPRTGVTYEQYFGPGTRLTVT.